This T cell receptor beta chain was identified in a study of CD8 T cells in ankylosing spondylitis (dated by TCRdb to about 2017). Study-level background: T cell receptor beta repertoires were profiled in healthy donors and ankylosing spondylitis patients so that disease-linked TCR variants could be found. Samples of peripheral blood were taken, and for ankylosing spondylitis patients, synovial fluid was collected as well. The full study cohort was made up of about 24 ankylosing spondylitis patients and some 100 healthy donors. Broad study findings and their caveats: Blood from ankylosing spondylitis patients appeared to be characterized by a TCR beta motif composed of several highly homologous amino acid variants. Significant enrichment of the disease-linked clones was reported in matched synovial fluid samples from ankylosing spondylitis patients. Some of the motif variants had been reported before in the synovial fluid and blood of reactive arthritis patients, a finding that suggests common disease-initiation mechanisms. A CD8+ phenotype was shown by the disease-linked clones, which were found at relatively low frequencies in peripheral blood.

Data came from an Illumina HiSeq 2500. Quantitative 5'-RACE with molecular barcodes was the method used to prepare the TCR beta libraries. As for how the authors treated the data: To identify disease-linked TCR variants, a new computational method was used, one built on a probabilistic model of VDJ rearrangement. In TCRdb, the public reads were trimmed at Q25 with fastp and aligned with MiXCR, with productive beta chains retained. Rows are combined by CDR3 protein, so each entry shows the most common genes and DNA. The V and J calls were determined by TCRdb, not by the authors. Here the sample has a few hundred thousand distinct CDR3 sequences; 11% occur a single time. The ten largest clonotypes hold 9.1% of the sample. This clonotype has ten or more counts. The antigen this receptor binds is unknown. No per-base quality is available; no much larger clone lies one base away. The CDR3, cysteine through phenylalanine, is 16 amino acids long. The sequence is cut down to CDR3 DNA, 48 bases in frame from base 1. The trim is 5 bases for V and 0 bases for J, with a gap of 14 bases between the germline ends. CDR1 SGHAT and CDR2 FQNNGV were looked up in the germline V gene.

Recombination linked TRBV11-2 to TRBJ2-1; D gene: possibly TRBD1, on 5 matching bases. Sequences were obtained from blood, either unsorted or a sorted T cell fraction (not recorded which). The sequence derives from a female donor with ankylosing spondylitis or in good health (not recorded which). The CDR3 sequence is CASSDDRLFSYNEQFF. The DNA reads TGTGCCAGCAGCGATGACAGACTCTTCTCCTACAATGAGCAGTTCTTC.